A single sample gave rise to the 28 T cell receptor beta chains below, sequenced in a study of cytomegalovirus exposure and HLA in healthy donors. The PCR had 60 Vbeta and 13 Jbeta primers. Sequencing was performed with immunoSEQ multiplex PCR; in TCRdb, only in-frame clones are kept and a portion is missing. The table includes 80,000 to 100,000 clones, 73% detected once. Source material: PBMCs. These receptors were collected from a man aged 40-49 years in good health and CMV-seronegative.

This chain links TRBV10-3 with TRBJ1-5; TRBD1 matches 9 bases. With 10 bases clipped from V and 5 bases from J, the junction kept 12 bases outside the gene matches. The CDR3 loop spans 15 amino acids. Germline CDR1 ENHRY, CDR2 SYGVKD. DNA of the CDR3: TGTGCCAACGAGCACACATGGACAGGGGATCAGCCCCAGCATTTT. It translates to CANEHTWTGDQPQHF.

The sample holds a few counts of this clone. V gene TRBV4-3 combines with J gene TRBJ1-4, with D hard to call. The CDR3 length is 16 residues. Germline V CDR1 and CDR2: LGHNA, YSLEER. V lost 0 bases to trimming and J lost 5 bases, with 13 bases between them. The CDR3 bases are TGCGCCAGCAGCCAAGAATCCGCTACCGGGAATGAAAAACTGTTTTTT. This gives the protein CASSQESATGNEKLFF.

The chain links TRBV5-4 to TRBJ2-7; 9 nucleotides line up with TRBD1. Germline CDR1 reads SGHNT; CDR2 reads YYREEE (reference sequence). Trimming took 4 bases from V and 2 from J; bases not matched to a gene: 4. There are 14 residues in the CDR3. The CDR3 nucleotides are TGTGCCAGCAGCAACCGGGACAGGGCCTACGAGCAGTACTTC. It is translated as CASSNRDRAYEQYF.

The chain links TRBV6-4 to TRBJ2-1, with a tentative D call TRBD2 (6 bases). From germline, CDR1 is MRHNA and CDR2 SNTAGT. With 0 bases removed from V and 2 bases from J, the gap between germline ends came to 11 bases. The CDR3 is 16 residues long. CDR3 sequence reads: CASSDSGGAPYNEQFF. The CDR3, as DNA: TGTGCCAGCAGTGACTCGGGCGGGGCCCCCTACAATGAGCAGTTCTTC.

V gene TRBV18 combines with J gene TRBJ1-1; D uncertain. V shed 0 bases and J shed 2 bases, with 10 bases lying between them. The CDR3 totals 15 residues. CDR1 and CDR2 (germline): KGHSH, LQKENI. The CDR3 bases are TGTGCCAGCTCACCACCGTCGGCGGGAAACACTGAAGCTTTCTTT. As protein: CASSPPSAGNTEAFF.

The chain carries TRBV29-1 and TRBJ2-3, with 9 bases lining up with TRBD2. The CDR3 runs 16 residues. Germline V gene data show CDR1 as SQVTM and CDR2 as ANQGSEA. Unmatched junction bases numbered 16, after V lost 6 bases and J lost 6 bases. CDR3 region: CSVRRGGGAMADTQYF. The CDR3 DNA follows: TGCAGCGTCCGACGGGGCGGGGGGGCGATGGCGGATACGCAGTATTTT.

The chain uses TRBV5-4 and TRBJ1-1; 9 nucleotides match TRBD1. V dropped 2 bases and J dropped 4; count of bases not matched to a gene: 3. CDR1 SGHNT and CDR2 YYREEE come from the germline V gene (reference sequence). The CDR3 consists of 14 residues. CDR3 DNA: TGTGCCAGCAGCTTCACAGGGGGCGTCACTGAAGCTTTCTTT. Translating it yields CASSFTGGVTEAFF.

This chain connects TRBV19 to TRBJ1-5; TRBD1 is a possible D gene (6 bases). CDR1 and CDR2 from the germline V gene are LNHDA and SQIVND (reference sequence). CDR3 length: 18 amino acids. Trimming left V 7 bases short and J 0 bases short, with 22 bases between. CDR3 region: CASIEGTGPPYSNQPQHF. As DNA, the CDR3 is TGTGCCAGTATAGAGGGTACAGGGCCCCCTTATAGCAATCAGCCCCAGCATTTT.

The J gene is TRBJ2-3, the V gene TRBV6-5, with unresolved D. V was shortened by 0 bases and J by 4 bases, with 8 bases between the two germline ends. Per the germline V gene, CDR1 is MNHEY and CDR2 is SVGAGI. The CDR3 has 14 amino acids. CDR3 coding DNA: TGTGCCAGCAGTTACTCTCTACTGCCAGATACGCAGTATTTT. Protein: CASSYSLLPDTQYF.

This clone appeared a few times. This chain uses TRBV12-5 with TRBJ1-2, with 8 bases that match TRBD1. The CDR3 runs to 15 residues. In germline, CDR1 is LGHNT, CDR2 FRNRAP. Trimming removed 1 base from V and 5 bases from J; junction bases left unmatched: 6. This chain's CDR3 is CASGLDRTGRYGYTF. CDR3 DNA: TGTGCTAGTGGTTTGGATAGGACAGGGAGGTATGGCTACACCTTC.

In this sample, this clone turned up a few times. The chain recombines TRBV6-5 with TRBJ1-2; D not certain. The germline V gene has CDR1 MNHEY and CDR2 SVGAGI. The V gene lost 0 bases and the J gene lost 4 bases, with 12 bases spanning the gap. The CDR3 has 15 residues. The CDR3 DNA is TGTGCCAGCAGTTACTCTTTACAGAATTTCTATGGCTACACCTTC. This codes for CASSYSLQNFYGYTF.

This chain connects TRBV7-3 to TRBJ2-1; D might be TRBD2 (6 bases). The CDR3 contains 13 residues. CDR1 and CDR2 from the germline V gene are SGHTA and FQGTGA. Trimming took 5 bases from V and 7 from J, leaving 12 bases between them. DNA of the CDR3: TGTGCCAGCAGCCGGGGGAGATGGAATGAGCAGTTCTTC. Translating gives CASSRGRWNEQFF.

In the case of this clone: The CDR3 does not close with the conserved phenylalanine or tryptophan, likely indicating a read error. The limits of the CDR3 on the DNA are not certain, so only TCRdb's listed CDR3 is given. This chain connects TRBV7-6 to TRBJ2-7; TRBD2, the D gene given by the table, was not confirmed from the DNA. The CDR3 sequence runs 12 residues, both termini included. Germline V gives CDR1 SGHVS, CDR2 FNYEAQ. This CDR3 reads CASSNSGIPPFS.

Written as DNA, the CDR3 is TGCGCCAGCAGCTGGACAGGGGATAATGAAAAACTGTTTTTT. It encodes CASSWTGDNEKLFF. The chain employs TRBV5-1 and TRBJ1-4; 9 nucleotides align to TRBD1. The CDR3 length is 14 residues. Trimming removed 3 bases from V and 4 bases from J; junction bases left unmatched: 1. Per germline, CDR1 SGHRS and CDR2 YFSETQ. The variable domain in full, completed from reference TRBV5-1 and TRBJ1-4, reads KAGVTQTPRYLIKTRGQQVTLSCSPISGHRSVSWYQQTPGQGLQFLFEYFSETQRNKGNFPGRFSGRQFSNSRSEMNVSTLELGDSALYLCASSWTGDNEKLFFGSGTQLSVL.

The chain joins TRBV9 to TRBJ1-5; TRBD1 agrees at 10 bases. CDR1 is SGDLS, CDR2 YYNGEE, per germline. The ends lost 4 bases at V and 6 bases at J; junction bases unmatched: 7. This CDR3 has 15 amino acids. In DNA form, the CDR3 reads TGTGCCAGCAGCTCTCTGGGGACAGGGGTTCAGCCCCAGCATTTT. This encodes CASSSLGTGVQPQHF.

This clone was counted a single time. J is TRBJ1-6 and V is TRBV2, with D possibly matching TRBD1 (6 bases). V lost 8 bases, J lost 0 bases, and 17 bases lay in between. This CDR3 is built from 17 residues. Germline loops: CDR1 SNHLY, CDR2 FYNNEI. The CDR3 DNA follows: TGTGCCAGCGCCCCAACAGGGTCCCCCTCCTATAATTCACCCCTCCACTTT. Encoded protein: CASAPTGSPSYNSPLHF.

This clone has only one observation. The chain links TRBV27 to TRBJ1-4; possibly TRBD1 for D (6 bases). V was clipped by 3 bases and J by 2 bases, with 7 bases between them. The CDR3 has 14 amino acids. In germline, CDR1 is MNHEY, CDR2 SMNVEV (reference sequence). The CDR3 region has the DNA TGTGCCAGCAGTTTCCAGGGGACTAATGAAAAACTGTTTTTT. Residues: CASSFQGTNEKLFF.

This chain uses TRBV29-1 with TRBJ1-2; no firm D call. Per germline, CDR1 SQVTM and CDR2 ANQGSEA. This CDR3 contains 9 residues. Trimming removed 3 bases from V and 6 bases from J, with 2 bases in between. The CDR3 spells CSVDDGYTF. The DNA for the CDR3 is TGCAGCGTTGACGATGGCTACACCTTC.

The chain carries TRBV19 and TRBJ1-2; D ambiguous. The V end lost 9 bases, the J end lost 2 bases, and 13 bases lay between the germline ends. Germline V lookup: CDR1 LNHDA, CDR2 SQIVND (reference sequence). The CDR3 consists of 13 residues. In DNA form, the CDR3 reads TGTGCCAGCCACCGGGGTCCAAACTATGGCTACACCTTC. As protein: CASHRGPNYGYTF.

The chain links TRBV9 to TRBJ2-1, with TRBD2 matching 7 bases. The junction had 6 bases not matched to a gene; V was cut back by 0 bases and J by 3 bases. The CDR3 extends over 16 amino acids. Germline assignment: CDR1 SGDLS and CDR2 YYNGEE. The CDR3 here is CASSVDLGGNYNEQFF. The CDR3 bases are TGTGCCAGCAGCGTAGATCTGGGGGGGAACTACAATGAGCAGTTCTTC.

DNA of the CDR3: TGTGCCAGCAGCCCCCAGATAGCGGCTTACAATGAGCAGTTCTTC. Residues: CASSPQIAAYNEQFF. The rearrangement links TRBV6-4 to TRBJ2-1, with a tentative D call TRBD2 (6 bases). Germline V gene data show CDR1 as MRHNA and CDR2 as SNTAGT. The CDR3 totals 15 residues. The V and J ends lost 6 bases and 4 bases respectively, with 16 bases between them.

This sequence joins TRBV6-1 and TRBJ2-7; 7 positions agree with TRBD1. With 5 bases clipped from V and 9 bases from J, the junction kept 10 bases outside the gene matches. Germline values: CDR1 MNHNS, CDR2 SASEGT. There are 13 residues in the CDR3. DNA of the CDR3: TGTGCCAGCAGTCTAGAGGGGGCGAATAGGCAGTACTTC. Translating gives CASSLEGANRQYF.

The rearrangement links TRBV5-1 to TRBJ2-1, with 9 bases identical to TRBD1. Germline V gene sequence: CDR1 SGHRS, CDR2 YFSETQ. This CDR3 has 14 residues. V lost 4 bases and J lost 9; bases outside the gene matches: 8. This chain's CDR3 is CASSHGDRVGEQFF. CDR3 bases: TGCGCCAGCAGCCACGGGGACAGGGTGGGTGAGCAGTTCTTC.

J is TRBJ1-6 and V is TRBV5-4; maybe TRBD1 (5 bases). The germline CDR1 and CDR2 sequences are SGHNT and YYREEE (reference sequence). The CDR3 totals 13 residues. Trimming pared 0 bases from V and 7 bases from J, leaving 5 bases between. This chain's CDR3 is CASSLDRNSPLHF. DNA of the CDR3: TGTGCCAGCAGCTTGGACAGGAATTCACCCCTCCACTTT.

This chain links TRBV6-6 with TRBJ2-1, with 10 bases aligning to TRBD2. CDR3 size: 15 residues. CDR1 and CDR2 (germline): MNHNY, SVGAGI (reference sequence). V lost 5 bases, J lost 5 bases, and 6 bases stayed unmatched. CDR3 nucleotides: TGTGCCAGCAGTCCGAGCGGGGGGGCCGACAATGAGCAGTTCTTC. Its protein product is CASSPSGGADNEQFF.

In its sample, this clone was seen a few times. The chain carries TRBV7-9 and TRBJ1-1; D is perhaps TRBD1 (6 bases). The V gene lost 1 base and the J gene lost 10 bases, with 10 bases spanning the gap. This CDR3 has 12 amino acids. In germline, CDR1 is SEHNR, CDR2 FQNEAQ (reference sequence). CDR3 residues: CASSLVNRVAFF. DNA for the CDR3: TGTGCCAGCAGCTTAGTTAACAGGGTAGCTTTCTTT.

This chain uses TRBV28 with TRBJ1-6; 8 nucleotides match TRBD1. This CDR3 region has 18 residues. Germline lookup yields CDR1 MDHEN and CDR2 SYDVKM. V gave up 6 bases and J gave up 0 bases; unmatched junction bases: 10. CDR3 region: CASSLRDRKSSYNSPLHF. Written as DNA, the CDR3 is TGTGCCAGCAGCCTACGGGACAGGAAAAGCTCCTATAATTCACCCCTCCACTTT.

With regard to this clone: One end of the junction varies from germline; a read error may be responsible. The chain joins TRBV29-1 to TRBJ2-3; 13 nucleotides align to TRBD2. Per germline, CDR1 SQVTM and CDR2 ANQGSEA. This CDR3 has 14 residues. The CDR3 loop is CSVEGLAGDYTQYF. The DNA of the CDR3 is TGCAGCGTAGAAGGACTAGCGGGGGACTATACGCAGTATTTT.